Shown below are 10 T cell receptor beta chains from a single sample sequenced in a study of response to subunit inactivated influenza vaccine. TCRdb re-analysed the RT-PCR reads in MiXCR, keeping a single row per CDR3 protein. The sample has hundreds of thousands of distinct CDR3 sequences, approximately 15% seen once. Specimen: PBMCs from blood, collected 12 days after vaccination. All receptors derive from a man aged 50 to 59 who received an inactivated influenza vaccine.

The chain has TRBV7-8 and TRBJ2-4; no clear D gene. Germline CDR1 is SGHVS and CDR2 is FQNEAQ. Trimming took off 1 base at V and 6 bases at J, with 4 bases between the two ends. This CDR3 is 12 amino acids long. The CDR3 here is CASSLDGNIQYF. As DNA, the CDR3 is TGTGCCAGCAGCTTAGATGGAAACATTCAGTACTTC.

This chain connects TRBV4-2 to TRBJ2-5, with D tentatively TRBD1 or TRBD2 (5 bases each). CDR1 LGHNA and CDR2 YNFKEQ come from the germline V gene. Trimming stripped 5 bases from V and 2 bases from J, with 15 bases between. The CDR3 spans 15 residues. DNA of the CDR3: TGTGCCAGCAGCATCCGGGCCGGGGCTCAAGAGACCCAGTACTTC. Residues: CASSIRAGAQETQYF.

The DNA of the CDR3 is TGCAGTGCTATGCGGGACAGGGGGACCTCCTACAATGAGCAGTTCTTC. Amino acids: CSAMRDRGTSYNEQFF. The J gene is TRBJ2-1, the V gene TRBV20-1; 11 bases are a match to TRBD1. Per the germline V gene, CDR1 is DFQATT and CDR2 is SNEGSKA (reference sequence). V shed 4 bases, J shed 0 bases, and the junction held 5 bases outside the gene matches. This CDR3 has 16 residues.

This clonotype was detected only a few times. The rearrangement joins TRBV5-1 to TRBJ2-7; a weak D match, TRBD1 (5 bases). V was trimmed by 2 bases and J by 2 bases, leaving 17 bases between them. The CDR3 is 16 residues long. Germline-derived CDR1 and CDR2 are SGHRS and YFSETQ. In DNA form, the CDR3 reads TGCGCCAGCAGCTTTGGCAAGGTGGACACACCCTACGAGCAGTACTTC. Its translation: CASSFGKVDTPYEQYF.

This clonotype was picked up a small number of times. The V and J genes are TRBV20-1 and TRBJ1-1; D gene unclear. The germline gives CDR1 DFQATT, CDR2 SNEGSKA (reference sequence). The ends were cut back, 5 bases at V and 0 bases at J, with 10 bases in the middle. CDR3 length: 13 residues. This chain's CDR3 is CSAPGWLNTEAFF. The CDR3 DNA reads as TGCAGTGCTCCGGGGTGGTTGAACACTGAAGCTTTCTTT.

J is TRBJ2-1 and V is TRBV5-1; no reliable D call. CDR1 and CDR2 from the germline V gene are SGHRS and YFSETQ. Between the trimmed V and J ends, which lost 5 bases and 8 bases, there was a span of 11 bases. The CDR3 is made up of 12 amino acids. CDR3 in DNA: TGCGCCAGCAGGTATGACAATGATGAGCAGTTCTTC. Amino acid sequence: CASRYDNDEQFF.

The chain carries TRBV30 and TRBJ2-7; 8 nucleotides match TRBD2. The V gene's germline CDR1 is GTSNPN and CDR2 SVGIG (reference sequence). This CDR3 has 15 residues. The junction had 5 bases not matched to a gene; V was cut back by 1 base and J by 0 bases. CDR3 in amino acids: CAWSGGGGPSYEQYF. DNA of the CDR3: TGTGCCTGGAGTGGTGGCGGGGGGCCCTCCTACGAGCAGTACTTC.

The J gene is TRBJ1-1, the V gene TRBV29-1; D remains unclear. Germline V gene lookup returns CDR1 SQVTM and CDR2 ANQGSEA. The CDR3 has 16 residues. Trimming removed 0 bases at V and 3 bases at J, with 17 bases between. The chain's CDR3 is CSVEDLPFSRDTEAFF. For the CDR3, the DNA is TGCAGCGTTGAAGATCTCCCTTTTTCGCGGGACACTGAAGCTTTCTTT.

The chain carries TRBV7-9 and TRBJ2-3; D gene uncertain. Trimming stripped 2 bases from V and 4 bases from J, with 4 bases between. The CDR3 runs to 12 residues. The germline gives CDR1 SEHNR, CDR2 FQNEAQ (reference sequence). The CDR3 protein is CASSLFSDTQYF. The CDR3 nucleotides are TGTGCCAGCAGCTTATTTTCAGATACGCAGTATTTT.

Only a few counts were recorded for this clonotype. The chain is built from TRBV7-2 and TRBJ1-2; D is unclear. The CDR3 is 15 amino acids. Germline CDR1 SGHTA, CDR2 FQGNSA. The V end was cut by 1 base, the J end by 6 bases, with 15 bases between. The CDR3 region has the DNA TGTGCCAGCAGCTTAGTTTTTGGGCAGGAGCATGGCTACACCTTC. Its translation is CASSLVFGQEHGYTF.